One sample yielded the 19 T cell receptor beta chains listed below, sequenced in a study of fetal regulatory T cell absence and autoimmunity. The method was immunoSEQ multiplex PCR; TCRdb's version includes in-frame clones alone and lacks a portion of them. The sample has 45,000 to 50,000 clones; roughly 83% are singletons. Material: cord blood. The receptors were gathered from a newborn boy with IPEX syndrome.

V usage is TRBV11-2 and J usage is TRBJ2-2; no reliable D call. Deletions cut 1 base from V and 4 bases from J, with 7 bases between. From germline, CDR1 is SGHAT and CDR2 FQNNGV. The CDR3 has 14 residues. The CDR3, as DNA: TGTGCCAGCAGCTTAGGGTTTTCCACCGGGGAGCTGTTTTTT. Its protein is CASSLGFSTGELFF.

The chain couples TRBV12-5 to TRBJ1-1; maybe TRBD1 (5 bases). Trimming pared 1 base from V and 7 bases from J, leaving 13 bases between. CDR3 size: 14 residues. CDR1 is LGHNT, CDR2 FRNRAP, per germline. In nucleotides, the CDR3 is TGTGCTAGTGGTTTGGCCCGTGGAAGGGGTGAAGCTTTCTTT. Translation gives CASGLARGRGEAFF.

V gene TRBV5-1 combines with J gene TRBJ2-3; 11 bases are a match to TRBD2. Trimming at V came to 0 bases and at J to 7 bases, leaving 10 bases not matched to a gene. Germline V CDR1 and CDR2: SGHRS, YFSETQ. This CDR3 contains 17 residues. The CDR3 here is CASSLVWWTSGRNTQYF. The CDR3, as DNA: TGCGCCAGCAGCTTGGTATGGTGGACTAGCGGGCGGAATACGCAGTATTTT.

V is TRBV27 and J is TRBJ2-1; D ambiguous. The CDR3 covers 13 residues. V shed 2 bases and J shed 3 bases, with 5 bases lying between them. CDR1 MNHEY and CDR2 SMNVEV come from the germline V gene (reference sequence). CDR3 coding DNA: TGTGCCAGCAGTTTAAAGCGCTACAATGAGCAGTTCTTC. It translates to CASSLKRYNEQFF.

This rearrangement joins TRBV27 to TRBJ1-2, with 7 bases aligning to TRBD1. Losses at the gene ends were 2 bases for V and 5 bases for J; bases not matched to a gene: 2. CDR3 length: 13 amino acids. Per germline, CDR1 MNHEY and CDR2 SMNVEV (reference sequence). CDR3: CASSLGRGYGYTF. The CDR3 DNA is TGTGCCAGCAGTTTAGGCAGGGGGTATGGCTACACCTTC.

The V gene is TRBV29-1, the J gene TRBJ1-6, with 9 bases that match TRBD1. The CDR3 is made up of 13 amino acids. Germline loops: CDR1 SQVTM, CDR2 ANQGSEA. With 6 bases clipped from V and 5 bases from J, the junction kept 2 bases outside the gene matches. The chain's CDR3 is CSVGDRDNSPLHF. For the CDR3, the DNA is TGCAGCGTCGGGGACAGGGATAATTCACCCCTCCACTTT.

The CDR3 reads CASSMGGIQETQYF. In nucleotides, the CDR3 is TGTGCCAGTAGTATGGGTGGTATCCAAGAGACCCAGTACTTC. V is TRBV19 and J is TRBJ2-5; D uncertain. The CDR3 has 14 residues. CDR1 is LNHDA and CDR2 is SQIVND in the germline V gene (reference sequence). V was cut by 3 bases and J by 1 base, with 9 bases left in between.

The chain has TRBV5-4 and TRBJ2-3; D possibly corresponds to TRBD2 (5 bases). This CDR3 contains 19 residues. Per germline, CDR1 SGHNT and CDR2 YYREEE (reference sequence). V lost 4 bases and J lost 2, with 26 bases in between. CDR3 nucleotides: TGTGCCAGCAGCCCGCTGCGTTCCCCTAGGCGGAGGAACACAGATACGCAGTATTTT. Encoded protein: CASSPLRSPRRRNTDTQYF.

The chain uses TRBV7-9 and TRBJ2-3; 8 nucleotides line up with TRBD1. Germline V gene lookup returns CDR1 SEHNR and CDR2 FQNEAQ (reference sequence). Unmatched junction bases numbered 10, after V lost 5 bases and J lost 6 bases. The CDR3 is 15 residues long. CDR3 in amino acids: CASSAAGQARDTQYF. DNA for the CDR3: TGTGCCAGCAGCGCGGCGGGACAGGCCAGGGATACGCAGTATTTT.

Of note for this clone: At one end, the junction sequence differs from germline, possibly due to a read error. The chain links TRBV29-1 to TRBJ2-7; D is perhaps TRBD1 (6 bases). Germline loops: CDR1 SQVTM, CDR2 ANQGSEA. This CDR3 has 14 amino acids. The CDR3 DNA sequence: TGCAGCGTGGAAGAACAGGGATCCACCTACGAGCAGTACTTC. Its protein product is CSVEEQGSTYEQYF.

CDR3 DNA: TGTGCCAGCAAGCAAGGGGTGACTAGCGGGGGGCAGGCAGATACGCAGTATTTT. This translates into CASKQGVTSGGQADTQYF. This chain connects TRBV7-9 to TRBJ2-3; TRBD2 aligns across 13 bases. The V gene end was trimmed by 7 bases and the J gene end by 4 bases; junction bases not matched to a gene: 14. The CDR3 has 18 residues. CDR1 and CDR2 from the germline V gene are SEHNR and FQNEAQ (reference sequence).

The chain combines TRBV2 with TRBJ2-7, with D hard to call. This CDR3 contains 16 residues. V was shortened by 8 bases and J by 5 bases, with 25 bases between the two germline ends. Germline values: CDR1 SNHLY, CDR2 FYNNEI. The CDR3: CASQSVRRPRNNEQYF. In DNA, the CDR3 is TGTGCCAGCCAAAGTGTTCGGCGGCCCCGCAATAACGAGCAGTACTTC.

This clone came up a few times. V usage is TRBV5-4 and J usage is TRBJ1-2; TRBD1 might be the D (5 bases). The CDR3 totals 14 residues. V was clipped by 0 bases and J by 0 bases, with 6 bases between them. The germline CDR1 and CDR2 sequences are SGHNT and YYREEE (reference sequence). The CDR3 loop reads CASSLGTTNYGYTF. CDR3 bases: TGTGCCAGCAGCTTGGGGACAACTAACTATGGCTACACCTTC.

The genes are TRBV5-1 and TRBJ2-1, with TRBD2 matching 7 bases. The CDR3 runs to 12 residues. The trim removed 1 base at V and 8 bases at J, leaving 0 bases unmatched. Germline assignment: CDR1 SGHRS and CDR2 YFSETQ. The CDR3 protein is CASSLTSDEQFF. CDR3 nucleotides: TGCGCCAGCAGCTTGACTAGCGATGAGCAGTTCTTC.

This rearrangement joins TRBV19 to TRBJ2-5, with TRBD2 matching 11 bases. The CDR3 covers 17 residues. With V trimmed by 3 bases and J by 2 bases, 8 bases remained unmatched. The germline V gene has CDR1 LNHDA and CDR2 SQIVND (reference sequence). CDR3 sequence: CASSIGVVAGGQETQYF. The CDR3 DNA is TGTGCCAGTAGTATTGGAGTGGTAGCGGGGGGGCAAGAGACCCAGTACTTC.

The chain is built from TRBV27 and TRBJ2-7, with D tentatively TRBD1 (6 bases). This CDR3 spans 16 amino acids. V gave up 0 bases and J gave up 1 base, with 13 bases separating them. CDR1 and CDR2 (germline): MNHEY, SMNVEV (reference sequence). The CDR3 loop is CASSLSGRDMSYEQYF. DNA for the CDR3: TGTGCCAGCAGTTTATCTGGTAGGGACATGTCCTACGAGCAGTACTTC.

The V gene is TRBV7-9, the J gene TRBJ2-3; 8 bases are shared with TRBD2. Germline lookup yields CDR1 SEHNR and CDR2 FQNEAQ (reference sequence). The CDR3 runs 17 residues. After removal of 5 bases from V and 4 bases from J, the junction contained 14 bases not matched to a gene. CDR3 loop: CASSPRLAGFPPDTQYF. CDR3 coding DNA: TGTGCCAGCAGCCCACGGCTAGCGGGTTTCCCCCCAGATACGCAGTATTTT.

With respect to this clone: The sample carries other DNA sequences with the same CDR3. The chain's CDR3 is CASGLVGETQYF. The CDR3 DNA reads TGTGCTAGTGGTTTGGTTGGGGAGACCCAGTACTTC. This sequence joins TRBV12-5 and TRBJ2-5; D gene uncertain. The V gene's germline CDR1 is LGHNT and CDR2 FRNRAP. CDR3 length equals 12 residues. Trimming took off 0 bases at V and 5 bases at J, with 4 bases between the two ends.

CDR3 loop: CASRRTGVDGTGELFF. CDR3 in DNA: TGTGCCAGCAGGCGAACAGGGGTAGATGGGACCGGGGAGCTGTTTTTT. V gene TRBV7-9 combines with J gene TRBJ2-2, with 7 positions matching TRBD1. This CDR3 spans 16 amino acids. Unmatched junction bases numbered 12, after V lost 6 bases and J lost 5 bases. Looked up from germline, CDR1 is SEHNR and CDR2 is FQNEAQ (reference sequence).